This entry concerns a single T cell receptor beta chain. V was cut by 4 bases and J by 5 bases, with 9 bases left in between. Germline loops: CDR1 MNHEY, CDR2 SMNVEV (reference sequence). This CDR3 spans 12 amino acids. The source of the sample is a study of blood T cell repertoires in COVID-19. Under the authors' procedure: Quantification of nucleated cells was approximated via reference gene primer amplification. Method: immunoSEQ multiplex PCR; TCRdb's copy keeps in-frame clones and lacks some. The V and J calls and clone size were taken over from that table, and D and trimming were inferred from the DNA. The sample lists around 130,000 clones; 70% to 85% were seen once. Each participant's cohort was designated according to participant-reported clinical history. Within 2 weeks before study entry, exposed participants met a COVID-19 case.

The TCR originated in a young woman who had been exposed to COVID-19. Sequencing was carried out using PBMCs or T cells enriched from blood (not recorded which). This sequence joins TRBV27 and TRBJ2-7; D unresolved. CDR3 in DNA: TGTGCCAGCAGTTCGCCTGGCCACGAGCAGTACTTC. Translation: CASSSPGHEQYF.